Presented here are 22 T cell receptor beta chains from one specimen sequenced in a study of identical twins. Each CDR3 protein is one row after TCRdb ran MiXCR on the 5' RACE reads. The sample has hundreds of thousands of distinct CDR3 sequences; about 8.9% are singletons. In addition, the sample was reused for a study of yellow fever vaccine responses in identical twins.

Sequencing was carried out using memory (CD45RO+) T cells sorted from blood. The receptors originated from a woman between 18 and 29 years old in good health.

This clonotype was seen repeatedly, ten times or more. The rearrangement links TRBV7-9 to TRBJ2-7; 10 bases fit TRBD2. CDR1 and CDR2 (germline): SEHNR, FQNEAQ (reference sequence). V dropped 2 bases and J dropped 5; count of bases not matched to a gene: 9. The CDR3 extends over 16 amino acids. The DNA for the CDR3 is TGTGCCAGCAGCTTATCTCCCTTAGCGGGAGGCAACGAGCAGTACTTC. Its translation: CASSLSPLAGGNEQYF.

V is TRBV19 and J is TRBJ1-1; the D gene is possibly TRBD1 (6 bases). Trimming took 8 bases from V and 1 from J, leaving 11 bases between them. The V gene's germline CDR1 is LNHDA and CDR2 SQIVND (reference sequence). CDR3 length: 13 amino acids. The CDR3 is CASGGHKNTEAFF. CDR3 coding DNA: TGTGCCAGTGGGGGACATAAGAACACTGAAGCTTTCTTT.

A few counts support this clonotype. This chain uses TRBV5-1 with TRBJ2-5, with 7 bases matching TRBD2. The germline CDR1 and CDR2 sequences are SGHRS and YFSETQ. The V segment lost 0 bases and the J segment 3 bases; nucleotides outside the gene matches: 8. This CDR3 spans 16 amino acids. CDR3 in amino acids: CASSLDPGGLKETQYF. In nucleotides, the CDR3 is TGCGCCAGCAGCTTGGACCCGGGGGGTTTAAAAGAGACCCAGTACTTC.

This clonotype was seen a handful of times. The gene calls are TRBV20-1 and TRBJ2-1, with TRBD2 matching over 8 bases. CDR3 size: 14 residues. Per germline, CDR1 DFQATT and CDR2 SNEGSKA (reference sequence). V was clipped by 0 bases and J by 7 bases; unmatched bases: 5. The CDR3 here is CSAREERETNEQFF. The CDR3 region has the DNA TGCAGTGCTAGAGAGGAGCGGGAGACGAATGAGCAGTTCTTC.

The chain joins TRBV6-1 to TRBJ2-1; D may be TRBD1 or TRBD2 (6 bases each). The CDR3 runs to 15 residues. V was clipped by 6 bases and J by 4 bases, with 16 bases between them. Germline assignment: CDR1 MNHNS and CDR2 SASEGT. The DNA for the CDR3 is TGTGCCAGCAGGGAACAGGGTGGGAGGTACAATGAGCAGTTCTTC. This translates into CASREQGGRYNEQFF.

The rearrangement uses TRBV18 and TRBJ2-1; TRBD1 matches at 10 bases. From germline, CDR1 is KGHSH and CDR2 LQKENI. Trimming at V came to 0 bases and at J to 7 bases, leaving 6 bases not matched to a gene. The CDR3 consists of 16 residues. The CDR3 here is CASSPPFRDRGNEQFF. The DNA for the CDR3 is TGTGCCAGCTCACCACCATTCCGGGACAGGGGTAATGAGCAGTTCTTC. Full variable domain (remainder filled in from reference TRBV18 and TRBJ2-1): NAGVMQNPRHLVRRRGQEARLRCSPMKGHSHVYWYRQLPEEGLKFMVYLQKENIIDESGMPKERFSAEFPKEGPSILRIQQVVRGDSAAYFCASSPPFRDRGNEQFFGPGTRLTVL.

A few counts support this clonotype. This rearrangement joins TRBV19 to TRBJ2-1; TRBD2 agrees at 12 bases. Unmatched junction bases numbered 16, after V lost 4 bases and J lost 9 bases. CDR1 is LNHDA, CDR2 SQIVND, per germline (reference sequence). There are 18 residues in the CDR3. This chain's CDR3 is CASSNGLAGLDRLGEQFF. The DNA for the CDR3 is TGTGCCAGTAGTAATGGACTAGCGGGACTTGATCGTCTGGGTGAGCAGTTCTTC.

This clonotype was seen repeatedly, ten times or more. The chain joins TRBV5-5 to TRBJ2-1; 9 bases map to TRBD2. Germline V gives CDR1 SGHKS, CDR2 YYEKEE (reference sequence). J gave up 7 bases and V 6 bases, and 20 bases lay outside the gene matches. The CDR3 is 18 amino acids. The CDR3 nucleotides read TGTGCCAGCACCCGAGGGGGATTGGTGCGGGAGGGTTGGAATGAGCAGTTCTTC. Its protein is CASTRGGLVREGWNEQFF.

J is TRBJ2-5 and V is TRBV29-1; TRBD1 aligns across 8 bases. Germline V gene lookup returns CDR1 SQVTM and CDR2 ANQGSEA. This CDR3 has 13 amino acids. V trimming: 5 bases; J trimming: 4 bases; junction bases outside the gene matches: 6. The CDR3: CSVRTGNGETQYF. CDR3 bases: TGCAGCGTTAGGACAGGGAATGGAGAGACCCAGTACTTC. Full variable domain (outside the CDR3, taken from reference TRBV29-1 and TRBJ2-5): SAVISQKPSRDICQRGTSLTIQCQVDSQVTMMFWYRQQPGQSLTLIATANQGSEATYESGFVIDKFPISRPNLTFSTLTVSNMSPEDSSIYLCSVRTGNGETQYFGPGTRLLVL.

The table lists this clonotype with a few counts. CDR3 DNA sequence: TGCAGTGCTAGTGATGAAGTTAATCAGCCCCAGCATTTT. Translating it yields CSASDEVNQPQHF. The chain joins TRBV20-1 to TRBJ1-5; D gene uncertain. Germline V gene data show CDR1 as DFQATT and CDR2 as SNEGSKA (reference sequence). V lost 3 bases, J lost 4 bases, and 10 bases lay in between. CDR3 length equals 13 residues.

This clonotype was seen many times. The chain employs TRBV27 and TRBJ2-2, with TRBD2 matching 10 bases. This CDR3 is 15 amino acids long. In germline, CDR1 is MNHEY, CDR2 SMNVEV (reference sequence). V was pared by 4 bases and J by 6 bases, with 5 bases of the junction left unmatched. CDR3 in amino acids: CASSSSGRASGELFF. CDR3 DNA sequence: TGTGCCAGCAGTTCCAGCGGGAGGGCCTCCGGGGAGCTGTTTTTT.

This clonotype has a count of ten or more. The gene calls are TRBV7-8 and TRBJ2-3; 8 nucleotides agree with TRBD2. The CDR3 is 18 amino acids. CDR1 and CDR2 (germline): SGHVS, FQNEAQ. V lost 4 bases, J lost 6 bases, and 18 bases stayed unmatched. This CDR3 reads CASSYQTRAGGRWDTQYF. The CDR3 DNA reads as TGTGCCAGCAGCTATCAAACCCGGGCGGGGGGTCGTTGGGATACGCAGTATTTT.

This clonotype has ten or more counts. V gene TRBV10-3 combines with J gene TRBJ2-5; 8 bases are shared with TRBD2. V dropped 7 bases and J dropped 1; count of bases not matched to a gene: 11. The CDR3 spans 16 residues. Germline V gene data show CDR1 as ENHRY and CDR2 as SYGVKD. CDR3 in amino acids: CAIKGGSGGSQETQYF. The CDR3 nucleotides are TGTGCCATCAAGGGCGGCTCGGGAGGGTCCCAAGAGACCCAGTACTTC.

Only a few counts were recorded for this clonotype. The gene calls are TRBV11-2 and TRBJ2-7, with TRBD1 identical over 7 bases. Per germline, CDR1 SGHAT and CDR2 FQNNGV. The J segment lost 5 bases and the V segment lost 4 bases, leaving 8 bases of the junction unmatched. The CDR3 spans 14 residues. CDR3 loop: CASSSNRGIHEQYF. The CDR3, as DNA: TGTGCCAGCAGCTCAAACAGGGGTATCCACGAGCAGTACTTC. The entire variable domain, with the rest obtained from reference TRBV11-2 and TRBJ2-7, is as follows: EAGVAQSPRYKIIEKRQSVAFWCNPISGHATLYWYQQILGQGPKLLIQFQNNGVVDDSQLPKDRFSAERLKGVDSTLKIQPAKLEDSAVYLCASSSNRGIHEQYFGPGTRLTVT.

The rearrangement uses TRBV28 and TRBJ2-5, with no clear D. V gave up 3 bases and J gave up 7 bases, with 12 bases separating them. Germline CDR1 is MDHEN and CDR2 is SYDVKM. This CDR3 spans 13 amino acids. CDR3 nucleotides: TGTGCCAGCAGTTTGGAGACGGCTTGGACCCAGTACTTC. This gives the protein CASSLETAWTQYF.

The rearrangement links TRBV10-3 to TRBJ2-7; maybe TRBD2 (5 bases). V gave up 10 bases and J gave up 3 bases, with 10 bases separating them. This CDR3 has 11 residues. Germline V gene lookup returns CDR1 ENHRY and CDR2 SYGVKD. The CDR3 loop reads CATTKNYEQYF. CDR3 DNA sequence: TGTGCCACGACTAAAAACTACGAGCAGTACTTC.

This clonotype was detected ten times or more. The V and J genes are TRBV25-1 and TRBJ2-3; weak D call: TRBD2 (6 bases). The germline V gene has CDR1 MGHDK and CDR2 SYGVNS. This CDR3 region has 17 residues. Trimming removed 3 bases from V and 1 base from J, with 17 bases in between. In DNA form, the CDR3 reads TGTGCCAGCAGTGACACCCGACTAGTAAAACGCACAGATACGCAGTATTTT. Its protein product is CASSDTRLVKRTDTQYF.

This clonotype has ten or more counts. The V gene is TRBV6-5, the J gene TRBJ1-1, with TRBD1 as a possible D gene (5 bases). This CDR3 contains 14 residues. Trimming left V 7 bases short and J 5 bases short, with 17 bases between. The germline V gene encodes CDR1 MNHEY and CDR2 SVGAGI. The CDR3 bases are TGTGCCAGCAAGAGGGGTGCCGCCGGGACTGAAGCTTTCTTT. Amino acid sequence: CASKRGAAGTEAFF.

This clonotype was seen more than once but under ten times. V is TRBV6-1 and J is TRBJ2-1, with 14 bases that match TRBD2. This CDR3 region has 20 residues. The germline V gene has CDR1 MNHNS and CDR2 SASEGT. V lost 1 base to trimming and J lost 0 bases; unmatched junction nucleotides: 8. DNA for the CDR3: TGTGCCAGCAGTGAAGTCTTCGGGACTAGCGGGAGATTCTCCTACAATGAGCAGTTCTTC. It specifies CASSEVFGTSGRFSYNEQFF.

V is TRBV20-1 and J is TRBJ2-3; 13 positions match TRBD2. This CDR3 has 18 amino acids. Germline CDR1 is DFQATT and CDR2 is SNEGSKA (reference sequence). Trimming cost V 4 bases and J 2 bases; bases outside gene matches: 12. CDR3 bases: TGCAGTGCTAAGACCTGGACTAGCGGGAGTCTATCCACAGATACGCAGTATTTT. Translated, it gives CSAKTWTSGSLSTDTQYF.

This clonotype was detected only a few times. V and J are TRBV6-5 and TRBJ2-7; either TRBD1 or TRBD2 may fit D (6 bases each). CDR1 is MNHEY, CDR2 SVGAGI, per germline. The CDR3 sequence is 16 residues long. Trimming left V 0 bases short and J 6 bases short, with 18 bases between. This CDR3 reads CASSYSMEGGAGEQYV. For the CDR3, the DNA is TGTGCCAGCAGTTACTCGATGGAGGGGGGCGCGGGCGAGCAGTACGTC.

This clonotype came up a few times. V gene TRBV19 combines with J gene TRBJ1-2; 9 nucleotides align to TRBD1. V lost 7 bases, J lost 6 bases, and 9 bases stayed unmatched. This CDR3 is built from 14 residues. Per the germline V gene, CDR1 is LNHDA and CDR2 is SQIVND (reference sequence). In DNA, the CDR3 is TGTGCCAGTAAACCGGGACAGGGAGGTGATGGCTACACCTTC. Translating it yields CASKPGQGGDGYTF.